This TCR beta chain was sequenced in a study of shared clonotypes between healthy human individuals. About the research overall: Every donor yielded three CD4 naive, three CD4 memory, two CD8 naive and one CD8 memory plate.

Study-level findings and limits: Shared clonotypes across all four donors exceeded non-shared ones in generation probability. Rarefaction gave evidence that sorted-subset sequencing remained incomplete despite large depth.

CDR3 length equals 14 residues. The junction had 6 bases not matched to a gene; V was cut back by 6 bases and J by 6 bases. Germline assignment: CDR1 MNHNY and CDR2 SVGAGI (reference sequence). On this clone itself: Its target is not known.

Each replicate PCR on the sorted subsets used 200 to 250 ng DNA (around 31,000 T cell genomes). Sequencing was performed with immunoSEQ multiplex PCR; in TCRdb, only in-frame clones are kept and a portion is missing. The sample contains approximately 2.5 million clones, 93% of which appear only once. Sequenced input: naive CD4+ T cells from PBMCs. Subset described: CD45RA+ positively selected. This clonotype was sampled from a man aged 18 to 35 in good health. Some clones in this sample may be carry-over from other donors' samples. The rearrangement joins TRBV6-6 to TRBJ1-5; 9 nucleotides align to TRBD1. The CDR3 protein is CASRRDREIQPQHF. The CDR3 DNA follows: TGTGCCAGCAGGCGGGACAGGGAGATTCAGCCCCAGCATTTT.